Presented here are 29 T cell receptor beta chains from one specimen sequenced in a study of blood T cell repertoires in COVID-19. Assay: immunoSEQ multiplex PCR; the TCRdb copy retains only in-frame clones and omits some. The sample gives under 95,000 clones, about three quarters of which show up once; over 5.5% is in the top ten. Source material: peripheral blood. The source of these receptors is a man aged 45-60 years with active or convalescent COVID-19.

The gene calls are TRBV4-2 and TRBJ1-4; no clear D gene. The germline V and J ends were trimmed by 4 bases and 6 bases, with 9 bases remaining between them. The CDR3 spans 13 residues. Germline CDR1 and CDR2: LGHNA and YNFKEQ. For the CDR3, the DNA is TGTGCCAGCAGCCCCGGGAAGGATGAAAAACTGTTTTTT. The encoded protein is CASSPGKDEKLFF.

This clone was found once. The chain employs TRBV4-3 and TRBJ1-1; a weak D match, TRBD1 (6 bases). The germline V gene has CDR1 LGHNA and CDR2 YSLEER. The V gene lost 3 bases and the J gene lost 3 bases, with 8 bases spanning the gap. This CDR3 spans 13 amino acids. CDR3 sequence (DNA): TGCGCCAGCAGCCAGGGGGCGGACACTGAAGCTTTCTTT. It translates to CASSQGADTEAFF.

CDR3 sequence reads: CATRDINYGYTF. The CDR3 bases are TGTGCCACCAGGGACATCAACTATGGCTACACCTTC. This rearrangement joins TRBV2 to TRBJ1-2, with TRBD1 as a possible D gene (6 bases). Trimming removed 10 bases from V and 2 bases from J, with 11 bases in between. The CDR3 sequence is 12 residues long. Germline V gene lookup returns CDR1 SNHLY and CDR2 FYNNEI.

V usage is TRBV30 and J usage is TRBJ1-5; maybe TRBD1 (6 bases). CDR1 is GTSNPN, CDR2 SVGIG, per germline (reference sequence). The CDR3 length is 14 residues. Trimming cost V 0 bases and J 6 bases, with 12 bases left between them. The CDR3 DNA reads as TGTGCCTGGAGTGTTGGGGGCGCCTCTCAGCCCCAGCATTTT. Its translation: CAWSVGGASQPQHF.

The chain is built from TRBV7-2 and TRBJ2-5, with no clear D. This CDR3 is built from 15 residues. The V gene's germline CDR1 is SGHTA and CDR2 FQGNSA. Trimming took 5 bases from V and 5 from J, leaving 18 bases between them. As DNA, the CDR3 is TGTGCCAGCAGCCCTAACCATTTTGCCTGGGAGACCCAGTACTTC. It encodes CASSPNHFAWETQYF. Full variable domain (remainder filled in from reference TRBV7-2 and TRBJ2-5): GAGVSQSPSNKVTEKGKDVELRCDPISGHTALYWYRQSLGQGLEFLIYFQGNSAPDKSGLPSDRFSAERTGGSVSTLTIQRTQQEDSAVYLCASSPNHFAWETQYFGPGTRLLVL.

V and J are TRBV5-1 and TRBJ1-4; 8 bases fit TRBD1. CDR3 length equals 15 residues. The germline gives CDR1 SGHRS, CDR2 YFSETQ. With 4 bases clipped from V and 6 bases from J, the junction kept 8 bases outside the gene matches. The CDR3 coding sequence is TGCGCCAGCAGCCTTGGGACAGGATATGATGAAAAACTGTTTTTT. As protein: CASSLGTGYDEKLFF. Supplemented by reference TRBV5-1 and TRBJ1-4, the full variable domain reads KAGVTQTPRYLIKTRGQQVTLSCSPISGHRSVSWYQQTPGQGLQFLFEYFSETQRNKGNFPGRFSGRQFSNSRSEMNVSTLELGDSALYLCASSLGTGYDEKLFFGSGTQLSVL.

V usage is TRBV7-3 and J usage is TRBJ1-1, with D unclear. This CDR3 has 13 amino acids. V lost 2 bases to trimming and J lost 3 bases, with 7 bases between them. Germline lookup yields CDR1 SGHTA and CDR2 FQGTGA. Written as DNA, the CDR3 is TGTGCCAGCAGCTTATTTGAGCACACTGAAGCTTTCTTT. As protein: CASSLFEHTEAFF. The variable domain in full, with the rest retrieved from reference TRBV7-3 and TRBJ1-1, is GAGVSQTPSNKVTEKGKYVELRCDPISGHTALYWYRQSLGQGPEFLIYFQGTGAADDSGLPNDRFFAVRPEGSVSTLKIQRTERGDSAVYLCASSLFEHTEAFFGQGTRLTVV.

This rearrangement joins TRBV5-3 to TRBJ2-3; TRBD1 aligns across 7 bases. TRBV5-3 falls under the ORF class, with uncertain function. The V gene end was trimmed by 3 bases and the J gene end by 2 bases; junction bases not matched to a gene: 12. CDR3 length: 17 amino acids. In DNA, the CDR3 is TGTGCCAGAAGCTCCGTTGGGACAGTCGAGGACACAGATACGCAGTATTTT. It codes for CARSSVGTVEDTDTQYF.

V gene TRBV6-5 combines with J gene TRBJ2-1; possible D gene TRBD2, 5 bases. The germline V gene has CDR1 MNHEY and CDR2 SVGAGI. V was cut by 2 bases and J by 14 bases, with 13 bases left in between. The length of the CDR3 is 12 residues. CDR3 region: CASSYGRTREFF. The CDR3 coding sequence is TGTGCCAGCAGTTACGGGCGGACGAGGGAGTTCTTC.

This chain joins TRBV4-1 and TRBJ1-1; 8 nucleotides match TRBD1. CDR1 and CDR2 (germline): MGHRA, YSYEKL. V lost 4 bases and J lost 1; bases outside the gene matches: 5. This CDR3 has 15 amino acids. The CDR3 DNA is TGCGCCAGCAGCCCCTATGGGACAGGGAACACTGAAGCTTTCTTT. Amino acids: CASSPYGTGNTEAFF.

This clone turned up a few times. The rearrangement links TRBV12-5 to TRBJ2-2; TRBD2 might be the D (6 bases). The CDR3 has 15 amino acids. Germline lookup yields CDR1 LGHNT and CDR2 FRNRAP. V was clipped by 2 bases and J by 6 bases, with 13 bases between them. The CDR3 region has the DNA TGTGCTAGTGGTTTGATCCTAGGGGAGGCCGGGGAGCTGTTTTTT. Its translation: CASGLILGEAGELFF.

This clone was seen more than once but under ten times. V usage is TRBV10-1 and J usage is TRBJ2-7; D may be TRBD2 (5 bases). The germline gives CDR1 WNHNN, CDR2 SYGVQD (reference sequence). Trimming stripped 3 bases from V and 5 bases from J, with 14 bases between. The CDR3 has 14 residues. The CDR3 region is CASSEERGINEQYF. CDR3 sequence (DNA): TGCGCCAGCAGTGAAGAGCGAGGGATAAACGAGCAGTACTTC.

The chain couples TRBV11-2 to TRBJ1-6; tentatively, D is TRBD1 (5 bases). The germline V gene has CDR1 SGHAT and CDR2 FQNNGV. Trimming removed 0 bases at V and 3 bases at J, with 18 bases between. There are 19 residues in the CDR3. CDR3 region: CASSLDNRNRQSYNSPLHF. CDR3 in DNA: TGTGCCAGCAGCTTAGATAACCGGAATAGACAGAGCTATAATTCACCCCTCCACTTT.

The rearrangement links TRBV27 to TRBJ1-6; perhaps TRBD1 as D (5 bases). Trimming removed 6 bases at V and 3 bases at J, with 9 bases between. CDR3 length: 14 amino acids. Germline V gene data show CDR1 as MNHEY and CDR2 as SMNVEV (reference sequence). DNA for the CDR3: TGTGCCAGCAGCCCTAGGGGCTATAATTCACCCCTCCACTTT. Translation gives CASSPRGYNSPLHF.

This chain connects TRBV2 to TRBJ1-5; 9 bases are a match to TRBD1. This CDR3 is built from 15 residues. CDR1 is SNHLY, CDR2 FYNNEI, per germline. Trimming took 7 bases from V and 3 from J; bases not matched to a gene: 7. The CDR3 here is CASISDRGINQPQHF. The CDR3 bases are TGTGCCAGCATCTCGGACAGGGGTATCAATCAGCCCCAGCATTTT.

V and J are TRBV6-2 or TRBV6-3 and TRBJ2-7, with a tentative D call TRBD1 (6 bases). Trimming cost V 6 bases and J 4 bases, with 13 bases left between them. The CDR3 runs to 13 residues. CDR1 and CDR2 from the germline V gene are MNHEY and SVGEGT. The CDR3, as DNA: TGTGCCAGCAGGTACAGGGAGTTGTACGAGCAGTACTTC. The encoded protein is CASRYRELYEQYF.

The rearrangement links TRBV7-9 to TRBJ2-7; TRBD1 matches 9 bases. The CDR3 sequence is 16 residues long. Germline loops: CDR1 SEHNR, CDR2 FQNEAQ (reference sequence). V dropped 7 bases and J dropped 6; count of bases not matched to a gene: 16. The CDR3 DNA is TGTGCCAGCACTCGCTCTAACCGGGACAGGGAATCCGAGCAGTACTTC. It yields the protein CASTRSNRDRESEQYF.

This clone turned up a few times. The rearrangement joins TRBV19 to TRBJ1-6; D is unresolved. From germline, CDR1 is LNHDA and CDR2 SQIVND (reference sequence). This CDR3 comprises 13 residues. Trimming shortened V by 11 bases and J by 10 bases, and 18 bases separated the two germline ends. The CDR3 nucleotides are TGTGCCGGAGGTGGGAAGGGTGGCTCACCCCTCCACTTT. It specifies CAGGGKGGSPLHF.

This chain joins TRBV5-5 and TRBJ2-3; 14 nucleotides match TRBD2. Germline CDR1 is SGHKS and CDR2 is YYEKEE (reference sequence). V was pared by 4 bases and J by 6 bases, with 7 bases of the junction left unmatched. The CDR3 loop spans 16 amino acids. The CDR3 protein is CASSLGLAGGEDTQYF. For the CDR3, the DNA is TGTGCCAGCAGCCTCGGACTAGCGGGGGGTGAGGATACGCAGTATTTT.

This clone appeared a few times. The V and J genes are TRBV30 and TRBJ1-5; D perhaps matches TRBD1 (6 bases). V gave up 5 bases and J gave up 6 bases, with 17 bases separating them. This CDR3 has 14 amino acids. CDR1 and CDR2 (germline): GTSNPN, SVGIG (reference sequence). This chain's CDR3 is CAWAGGAGGQPQHF. In DNA form, the CDR3 reads TGTGCCTGGGCCGGGGGGGCAGGTGGTCAGCCCCAGCATTTT.

The V call is TRBV18, the J call TRBJ2-7; 9 bases line up with TRBD2. In germline, CDR1 is KGHSH, CDR2 LQKENI. This CDR3 region has 16 residues. V trimming: 0 bases; J trimming: 2 bases; junction bases outside the gene matches: 5. The CDR3 loop is CASSPPAAGGTYEQYF. In nucleotides, the CDR3 is TGTGCCAGCTCACCACCGGCGGCGGGGGGGACCTACGAGCAGTACTTC.

The V gene is TRBV5-4, the J gene TRBJ2-1; TRBD2 matches at 7 bases. V lost 3 bases to trimming and J lost 8 bases; unmatched junction nucleotides: 14. The germline V gene encodes CDR1 SGHNT and CDR2 YYREEE (reference sequence). The CDR3 spans 16 residues. CDR3 protein: CASSSDPGGFDDEQFF. CDR3 coding DNA: TGTGCCAGCAGCTCGGACCCCGGGGGGTTCGACGATGAGCAGTTCTTC. Full variable domain (outside the CDR3, taken from reference TRBV5-4 and TRBJ2-1): ETGVTQSPTHLIKTRGQQVTLRCSSQSGHNTVSWYQQALGQGPQFIFQYYREEENGRGNFPPRFSGLQFPNYSSELNVNALELDDSALYLCASSSDPGGFDDEQFFGPGTRLTVL.

This clone was recorded many times. The rearrangement joins TRBV9 to TRBJ1-5, with TRBD1 matching 7 bases. The trim removed 0 bases at V and 3 bases at J, leaving 3 bases unmatched. The CDR3 runs to 15 residues. Germline CDR1 is SGDLS and CDR2 is YYNGEE. The CDR3 region is CASSVAGTVNQPQHF. CDR3 in DNA: TGTGCCAGCAGCGTAGCTGGGACAGTCAATCAGCCCCAGCATTTT.

A few counts support this clone. V and J are TRBV6-1 and TRBJ1-1; D remains unclear. The germline V and J ends were trimmed by 4 bases and 1 base, with 16 bases remaining between them. CDR1 and CDR2 from the germline V gene are MNHNS and SASEGT. This CDR3 is built from 16 residues. This chain's CDR3 is CASSASGSLPNTEAFF. In nucleotides, the CDR3 is TGTGCCAGCAGTGCCTCAGGTTCCCTCCCGAACACTGAAGCTTTCTTT.

This chain joins TRBV29-1 and TRBJ2-1; D not resolved. The CDR3 runs to 11 residues. In germline, CDR1 is SQVTM, CDR2 ANQGSEA. Trimming pared 4 bases from V and 4 bases from J, leaving 5 bases between. The CDR3 protein is CSVGDYNEQFF. CDR3 in DNA: TGCAGCGTTGGCGATTACAATGAGCAGTTCTTC.

CDR3 sequence: CASSPRQGETEAFF. As DNA, the CDR3 is TGTGCCAGCAGTCCGCGACAGGGGGAAACTGAAGCTTTCTTT. The V call is TRBV28, the J call TRBJ1-1; 9 bases line up with TRBD1. This CDR3 has 14 amino acids. Germline trimming cut 5 bases from V and 5 bases from J; bases unmatched to any gene: 6. Germline V gives CDR1 MDHEN, CDR2 SYDVKM.

The chain couples TRBV6-6 to TRBJ2-1; D call uncertain. This CDR3 has 14 amino acids. CDR1 and CDR2 from the germline V gene are MNHNY and SVGAGI (reference sequence). V shed 5 bases and J shed 0 bases, with 8 bases lying between them. As DNA, the CDR3 is TGTGCCAGCAGTAGTTATAGCTCCTACAATGAGCAGTTCTTC. Translation gives CASSSYSSYNEQFF.

The chain recombines TRBV7-3 with TRBJ2-7, with 9 nucleotides matching TRBD1. There are 14 residues in the CDR3. The germline V gene has CDR1 SGHTA and CDR2 FQGTGA. The V and J ends lost 5 bases and 6 bases, in that order; junction bases with no gene match: 8. CDR3: CASSRGQGIGEQYF. For the CDR3, the DNA is TGTGCCAGCAGCCGGGGACAGGGAATCGGCGAGCAGTACTTC. The full variable domain, its missing parts supplied by reference TRBV7-3 and TRBJ2-7, is GAGVSQTPSNKVTEKGKYVELRCDPISGHTALYWYRQSLGQGPEFLIYFQGTGAADDSGLPNDRFFAVRPEGSVSTLKIQRTERGDSAVYLCASSRGQGIGEQYFGPGTRLTVT.

This clone rates as medium-sized. This chain links TRBV6-1 with TRBJ1-5; 7 bases align to TRBD1. CDR3 length: 20 residues. Germline lookup yields CDR1 MNHNS and CDR2 SASEGT. The V gene end was trimmed by 8 bases and the J gene end by 6 bases; junction bases not matched to a gene: 28. The CDR3 here is CASRAINRDRDFLSGQPQHF. As DNA, the CDR3 is TGTGCCAGCCGTGCAATTAACCGGGACAGAGATTTCCTCTCAGGTCAGCCCCAGCATTTT.